A single sample gave rise to the 17 T cell receptor beta chains below, sequenced in a study of blood T cell repertoires in COVID-19. Profiled with immunoSEQ multiplex PCR; TCRdb holds only in-frame clones, not every one. Among fewer than 250,000 clones listed, around 83% were seen once. Material for sequencing was peripheral blood. These receptors all come from a woman between 45 and 60 years old with acute or convalescent COVID-19.

V usage is TRBV6-5 and J usage is TRBJ1-4; perhaps TRBD1 as D (5 bases). Germline CDR1 MNHEY, CDR2 SVGAGI. V lost 0 bases and J lost 8, with 13 bases in between. The CDR3 is 15 amino acids. The CDR3 spells CASSYSAQGGEKLFF. The CDR3 nucleotides are TGTGCCAGCAGTTACTCCGCGCAGGGAGGGGAAAAACTGTTTTTT.

This rearrangement joins TRBV6-1 to TRBJ2-3; 7 positions agree with TRBD2. Per germline, CDR1 MNHNS and CDR2 SASEGT. Trimming at V came to 3 bases and at J to 4 bases, leaving 4 bases not matched to a gene. The CDR3 is made up of 14 amino acids. CDR3 region: CASSEAGVADTQYF. The CDR3 DNA sequence: TGTGCCAGCAGTGAGGCGGGAGTTGCAGATACGCAGTATTTT.

Comments on this clone: At one boundary the junction diverges from the germline segment, which might be a read error. This chain links TRBV4-1 with TRBJ1-2; D remains ambiguous. CDR3 size: 15 residues. The germline gives CDR1 MGHRA, CDR2 YSYEKL. The CDR3 DNA follows: TGCGCCAGCAGCGAAGACTCGGAGACCGCCTATGGCTACACCTTC. Translation gives CASSEDSETAYGYTF.

This clone was counted a single time. This sequence joins TRBV6-5 and TRBJ1-4, with D perhaps matching TRBD1 (5 bases). Germline lookup yields CDR1 MNHEY and CDR2 SVGAGI. V lost 6 bases, J lost 2 bases, and 13 bases lay in between. The CDR3 has 15 residues. The CDR3 coding sequence is TGTGCCAGCAGGCCCCAGGGCGCCACTAATGAAAAACTGTTTTTT. Translation gives CASRPQGATNEKLFF.

The table lists this clone with a few counts. The gene calls are TRBV30 and TRBJ1-4; TRBD1 agrees at 9 bases. This CDR3 has 13 residues. Trimming removed 6 bases from V and 4 bases from J; junction bases left unmatched: 3. From germline, CDR1 is GTSNPN and CDR2 SVGIG (reference sequence). CDR3 protein: CACPTGGNEKLFF. Written as DNA, the CDR3 is TGTGCCTGCCCGACAGGGGGTAATGAAAAACTGTTTTTT.

The chain joins TRBV6-6 to TRBJ2-3; 13 positions agree with TRBD2. The CDR3 has 15 amino acids. Germline trimming cut 5 bases from V and 6 bases from J; bases unmatched to any gene: 5. Germline V CDR1 and CDR2: MNHNY, SVGAGI (reference sequence). CDR3 nucleotide sequence: TGTGCCAGCAGTAGAGGACTAGCGGGAGTGGATACGCAGTATTTT. It encodes CASSRGLAGVDTQYF.

V is TRBV18 and J is TRBJ2-5; 9 bases agree with TRBD1. Per germline, CDR1 KGHSH and CDR2 LQKENI. V gave up 4 bases and J gave up 5 bases; unmatched junction bases: 8. The CDR3 has 15 amino acids. This CDR3 reads CASSRQGVDWETQYF. The DNA for the CDR3 is TGTGCCAGCTCACGACAGGGGGTAGACTGGGAGACCCAGTACTTC.

CDR3 nucleotide sequence: TGTGCCAGCAGCTCCCGGGGAGGGATGGACACCGGGGAGCTGTTTTTT. Its protein is CASSSRGGMDTGELFF. The gene calls are TRBV3-1 (or the pseudogene TRBV3-2) and TRBJ2-2; 7 bases agree with TRBD2. The length of the CDR3 is 16 residues. V was pared by 5 bases and J by 3 bases, with 9 bases of the junction left unmatched. Germline values: CDR1 LGHDT, CDR2 YNNKEL (reference sequence).

This chain links TRBV19 with TRBJ1-2; 10 bases agree with TRBD1. This CDR3 is built from 16 residues. The germline CDR1 and CDR2 sequences are LNHDA and SQIVND (reference sequence). V gave up 6 bases and J gave up 6 bases; unmatched junction bases: 13. CDR3 sequence: CASRSPIDRGRNGYTF. DNA for the CDR3: TGTGCCAGTAGATCCCCTATCGACAGGGGGCGAAATGGCTACACCTTC.

CDR3 nucleotide sequence: TGTGCCAGCAGCTTGTTTGTAGCGGGGGGGACAGATACGCAGTATTTT. This translates into CASSLFVAGGTDTQYF. The chain uses TRBV5-5 and TRBJ2-3, with 11 bases identical to TRBD2. The CDR3 spans 16 residues. Trimming took 1 base from V and 3 from J; bases not matched to a gene: 4. Per the germline V gene, CDR1 is SGHKS and CDR2 is YYEKEE (reference sequence).

This chain joins TRBV10-3 and TRBJ2-3, with 9 bases aligning to TRBD2. This CDR3 comprises 16 residues. Trimming removed 4 bases from V and 4 bases from J; junction bases left unmatched: 9. Germline CDR1 is ENHRY and CDR2 is SYGVKD. The CDR3 loop reads CAISAPSGAYPDTQYF. The CDR3 nucleotides read TGTGCCATCAGTGCTCCTAGCGGGGCCTATCCAGATACGCAGTATTTT.

The gene calls are TRBV28 and TRBJ2-7; TRBD1 matches 7 bases. J lost 3 bases, V lost 9 bases, and 8 bases had no gene match. The CDR3 is 13 amino acids. Germline CDR1 MDHEN, CDR2 SYDVKM. The CDR3 DNA reads as TGTGCCAGTGGTGGAGGACAGGACTACGAGCAGTACTTC. Encoded protein: CASGGGQDYEQYF.

The V call is TRBV4-2, the J call TRBJ2-1, with a weak D call TRBD2 (6 bases). The V end was cut by 1 base, the J end by 3 bases, with 16 bases between. The CDR3 covers 17 residues. Germline CDR1 LGHNA, CDR2 YNFKEQ. The CDR3 loop reads CASSQGVLAKNYNEQFF. CDR3 nucleotide sequence: TGTGCCAGCAGCCAAGGGGTACTAGCCAAAAACTACAATGAGCAGTTCTTC.

The chain combines TRBV5-1 with TRBJ1-4; TRBD1 agrees at 9 bases. The junction had 16 bases not matched to a gene; V was cut back by 7 bases and J by 3 bases. Germline V gene sequence: CDR1 SGHRS, CDR2 YFSETQ. CDR3 length: 18 amino acids. CDR3 loop: CASRPQQGAVLSNEKLFF. CDR3 DNA sequence: TGCGCCAGCCGGCCCCAACAGGGGGCTGTTTTATCTAATGAAAAACTGTTTTTT. The full variable domain, in which reference TRBV5-1 and TRBJ1-4 provide the parts outside the CDR3, is KAGVTQTPRYLIKTRGQQVTLSCSPISGHRSVSWYQQTPGQGLQFLFEYFSETQRNKGNFPGRFSGRQFSNSRSEMNVSTLELGDSALYLCASRPQQGAVLSNEKLFFGSGTQLSVL.

The chain couples TRBV19 to TRBJ2-6; no definite D call. V lost 8 bases, J lost 0 bases, and 8 bases lay in between. The germline V gene has CDR1 LNHDA and CDR2 SQIVND (reference sequence). The length of the CDR3 is 14 residues. The CDR3 bases are TGTGCCAGTCGTAGTTACTCTGGGGCCAACGTCCTGACTTTC. Its translation: CASRSYSGANVLTF.

The rearrangement joins TRBV6-5 to TRBJ1-2; D might be TRBD1 (5 bases). Trimming pared 7 bases from V and 10 bases from J, leaving 16 bases between. CDR1 MNHEY and CDR2 SVGAGI come from the germline V gene. The CDR3 totals 12 residues. CDR3 in DNA: TGTGCCAGCACTCCCGGCCCCAGGGCCTACACCTTC. This translates into CASTPGPRAYTF.

The chain is built from TRBV5-6 and TRBJ2-1; possible D gene TRBD2, 7 bases. The germline V and J ends were trimmed by 5 bases and 9 bases, with 12 bases remaining between them. The CDR3 is 12 residues long. Germline V gives CDR1 SGHDT, CDR2 YYEEEE. CDR3 sequence: CASSQRGGEQFF. The DNA of the CDR3 is TGTGCCAGCAGTCAGAGGGGGGGTGAGCAGTTCTTC.